Included here is one TCR beta chain sequence, with context. The CDR3 runs 16 residues. V shed 4 bases, J shed 6 bases, and the junction held 7 bases outside the gene matches. Germline V gives CDR1 MGHRA, CDR2 YSYEKL. Clones were sequenced by immunoSEQ multiplex PCR, and TCRdb holds only the in-frame ones, with some missing. The sample includes approximately 250,000 clones, about nine tenths of them seen just once. These data are taken from a study of blood T cell repertoires in COVID-19. The sequence was obtained from a woman in her thirties or forties with acute COVID-19. The gene calls are TRBV4-1 and TRBJ1-6, with 9 positions matching TRBD1. Specimen: PBMCs or T cells enriched from blood (not recorded which). CDR3 protein: CASSPGPGQGNSPLHF. CDR3 DNA sequence: TGCGCCAGCAGCCCAGGCCCGGGACAGGGTAATTCACCCCTCCACTTT.